This T cell receptor (beta chain) was identified in a study of beta chain features in type 1 diabetes. Study observations and caveats: In every one of the four CD4+ subsets, TCRB CDR3s were moderately but significantly shorter in Type 1 diabetes patients. Patients with type 1 diabetes carried fewer insertions and had more deletions at their VDJ junctions.

The entirety of the isolated RNA underwent reverse transcription, so expressed TCRB transcripts were sequenced. About 3.6 million reads were obtained on average from naive, central memory and regulatory T cell samples. Sequenced by immunoSEQ multiplex PCR; TCRdb stores in-frame clones only, minus some. The sample contains under 400,000 clones, 10% to 15% of which appear only once. A single heparinised draw of roughly 100 mL on average was taken per donor. This clone turned up a few times. What it recognizes is unknown. Per germline, CDR1 SGHRS and CDR2 YFSETQ. The V end lost 5 bases, the J end lost 6 bases, and 14 bases lay between the germline ends. The length of the CDR3 is 13 residues.

This chain connects TRBV5-1 to TRBJ1-1; D is possibly TRBD1 (5 bases). The source material was naive CD4+ T cells from blood. This TCR was sampled from a woman aged 18-30 years with type 1 diabetes. The CDR3 sequence: CASRTRGGAEAFF. In nucleotides, the CDR3 is TGCGCCAGCAGGACCCGGGGGGGGGCTGAAGCTTTCTTT.